Only a few counts were recorded for the clone carrying this T cell receptor beta chain. Its antigen is undetermined. The record originates from a study of OX40 agonist ivuxolimab in advanced cancers. On the study more broadly: Administration of intravenous ivuxolimab to patients occurred every 2 weeks at 0.01 to 10 mg/kg. Dose-escalation patients suffered from hepatocellular carcinoma, melanoma, renal cell or head and neck cancer.

Study-wide findings and caveats: Nonresponders, in some cases, also had low normalized T-cell clonal expansion. At 0.1 to 3.0 mg/kg and by week 6, CD4+ and CD8+ T cells in the blood had expanded clonally.

TCRdb's copy holds only in-frame clones and misses some; the assay was immunoSEQ multiplex PCR. Found here are tens of thousands of clones, around four fifths of them singletons; the top ten hold 0.6% to 0.8%. The sequence derives from an adult with an advanced solid tumor such as melanoma, head and neck, liver or kidney cancer. The sample here was CD4+ or CD8+ T cells sorted from blood, taken in a trial of the OX40 agonist ivuxolimab.

The chain's CDR3 is CASSIRQSTAFF. CDR3 coding DNA: TGTGCCAGTAGTATACGACAGAGTACAGCTTTCTTT. The genes are TRBV19 and TRBJ1-1; tentatively, D is TRBD1 (5 bases). The germline V gene has CDR1 LNHDA and CDR2 SQIVND (reference sequence). This CDR3 contains 12 residues. Between the trimmed V and J ends, which lost 2 bases and 10 bases, there was a span of 11 bases.